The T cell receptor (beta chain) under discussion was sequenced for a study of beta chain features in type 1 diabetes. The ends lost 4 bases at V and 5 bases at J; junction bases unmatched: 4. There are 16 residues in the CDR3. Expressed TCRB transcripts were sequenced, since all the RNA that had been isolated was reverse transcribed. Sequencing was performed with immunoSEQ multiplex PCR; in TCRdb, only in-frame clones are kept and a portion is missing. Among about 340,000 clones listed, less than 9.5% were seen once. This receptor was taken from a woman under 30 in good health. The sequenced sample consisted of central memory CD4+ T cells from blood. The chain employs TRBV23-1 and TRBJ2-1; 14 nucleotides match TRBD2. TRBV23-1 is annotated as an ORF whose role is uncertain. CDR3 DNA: TGCGCCAGCAGTCCCCAGGGACTAGCGGGAGACAATGAGCAGTTCTTC. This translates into CASSPQGLAGDNEQFF.